This TCR beta chain appears in the sequencing data of a study of cytomegalovirus exposure and HLA in healthy donors. The germline gives CDR1 MGHRA, CDR2 YSYEKL. The CDR3 sequence is 16 residues long. V lost 4 bases to trimming and J lost 3 bases, with 16 bases between them. Study conclusions and caveats: Confirmation was obtained in vitro that three CMV-associated chains are specific for CMV antigens. Most sequenced TCRs were rare (though some public TCRs occurred in many donors). As a later analysis showed, a missense DCLRE1C variant was linked to trimming of TCR beta V- and J-genes.

The PCR contained 60 Vbeta and 13 Jbeta primers. Profiled with immunoSEQ multiplex PCR; TCRdb holds only in-frame clones, not every one. The sample consists of about 140,000 clones, 55% to 80% of them appearing once. Concerning this clone: What it binds is unknown.

The V call is TRBV4-1, the J call TRBJ1-3, with D possibly being TRBD1 (6 bases). This sequence was found in a woman between 40 and 55 years old in good health and CMV-seronegative. The sequencing input was PBMCs. In DNA form, the CDR3 reads TGCGCCAGCAGCCTTACCGGGACAATTAGTGGAAACACCATATATTTT. Translation gives CASSLTGTISGNTIYF.